Detailed here is one TCR beta chain. Its antigen is as yet unknown. This sample was included in a study of neoadjuvant anti-PD-1 for oral cavity cancer. About the research overall: Patients mostly received three to four biweekly nivolumab doses at 3 mg/kg before surgery. The study, taken as a whole, reports: After neoadjuvant nivolumab, PBMC T cell clonality was significantly higher in non-responders than responders. Higher pretreatment blood Treg/Th17 ratios correlated with higher pretreatment blood and lower post-treatment tumor TCRbeta clonality.

The data were produced by immunoSEQ multiplex PCR, yet TCRdb's version contains in-frame clones alone and is incomplete. The sample comprises tens of thousands of clones, less than 85% of which are singletons, and roughly 3% rests with the top ten. This receptor was taken from a person between 40 and 85 years old with oral cavity squamous cell carcinoma. This sample comprised PBMCs, obtained before nivolumab (anti-PD-1) treatment.

As DNA, the CDR3 is TGCAGCGTGTTGGGGTTAGGGTCCTACGAGCAGTACTTC. Residues: CSVLGLGSYEQYF. J is TRBJ2-7 and V is TRBV29-1; the D is unclear. Germline CDR1 and CDR2: SQVTM and ANQGSEA. The CDR3 has 13 residues. Trimming shortened V by 6 bases and J by 1 base, and 13 bases separated the two germline ends.